The clone carrying this T cell receptor beta chain was picked up a small number of times. Antigen specificity is unknown. Amplification yielded TCR beta CDR3 regions, with RNA transcripts as the source. TCR CDR3 regions were first amplified by RT-PCR with HTBI primers. One entry per CDR3 protein, called by TCRdb with MiXCR from the multiplex PCR reads. Among approximately 590,000 distinct CDR3 sequences listed, 15% to 19% were seen once. This sample is part of a study of T cells in Graves' hyperthyroidism and ophthalmopathy. Overall study results and limits: Most expanded thyroid clonotypes above 0.001 also appeared in blood.

CDR1 and CDR2 (germline): DFQATT, SNEGSKA (reference sequence). The CDR3 totals 13 residues. V lost 4 bases to trimming and J lost 1 base; unmatched junction nucleotides: 3. Diagnostic assessment was based on clinical symptoms, serum thyroxine and TRAb, thyroid ultrasound and orbital computed tomography. Fresh 10 ml peripheral blood yielded PBMCs. The rearrangement joins TRBV20-1 to TRBJ2-5; TRBD1 matches at 7 bases. The source material was blood. The sequence came from a woman aged 25-40 years with Graves' hyperthyroidism. This chain's CDR3 is CSATGQFQETQYF. The CDR3 DNA reads TGCAGTGCTACGGGACAGTTCCAAGAGACCCAGTACTTC.